This T cell receptor (beta chain) was sequenced for a study of cytomegalovirus exposure and HLA in healthy donors (dated by TCRdb to about 2017). Turning to the overall study: In an earlier analysis of roughly 500 of the donors, 250 to 300 Gb of sequence data and 90 million to 130 million unique TCR beta sequences from about 190 million T cells were reported. An early release that covered about 600 HLA-typed donors contained around 330 gigabases of sequencing data and tens of millions of unique TCR sequences. Of the 300 to 450 genotyped donors, 65% to 90% were placed in the genetic ancestry cluster associated with self-reported Caucasian donors. The study aimed to test whether cataloging public T cell receptors could reveal signatures of past pathogen exposure. The study profiled the T cell repertoires of 500 to 800 subjects by immunosequencing and related them to cytomegalovirus serostatus. Along with the approximately 700-subject first cohort, a separate validation cohort of over a hundred different subjects was used. High-throughput TCR immunosequencing, statistical association of individual TCRs with disease status, and machine learning were combined to predict cytomegalovirus infection status. A later analysis re-analyzed previously published TCR beta repertoires from 666 donors and added high-resolution HLA genotyping to study TCR occurrence patterns. In the later analysis, no new phenotypic data were used to find candidate immune exposures; instead, reliance was placed on TCR beta sequences and their occurrence across donors. In an earlier analysis of about 590 of the donors, high-throughput TCR beta sequencing was used to judge whether each TCR beta V gene segment behaved as functional or pseudogenic. Donor age, sex, ethnicity and CMV serostatus were compiled alongside the repertoire data. Genome-wide SNP genotypes for about 65% of the 666 donors were used in a later genetic analysis, which treated that subset as a discovery cohort. Every repertoire in the discovery cohort had been generated on one and the same sequencing platform. Class I and class II HLA loci were covered by the typing at four-digit resolution. Typing coverage differed by locus: A, B, C, DRB1 and DQB1 were typed in about 620-640 donors, DQA1 in 522, DPA1 in some 570, and DPB1 in roughly 470. Four to six DR-DQ haplotypes were handled as single units for association and clustering, since linkage in the cohort was strong. Among around 400 genotyped donors of the cohort, an average of around 240,000 unique TCR beta nucleotide sequences were sequenced per donor, roughly a sixth of them non-productive. The research as a whole found: This cohort had only TCR beta chains sequenced, and the lack of alpha or paired-chain data limited which features could be detected. A later analysis found that TCR association rates varied across HLA loci, with DRB1 alleles showing the most associated TCRs and HLA-C alleles the fewest. A later analysis found that HLA-associated TCR beta chains were more clonally expanded and had lower generation probabilities than equally common non-associated chains. The classifier was reported to diagnose cytomegalovirus status with high specificity and sensitivity in both the original cohort and the validation cohort. Most TCR sequences were observed very rarely across donors, whereas some public TCRs were present in many individuals. Because the 87-base-pair reads could not distinguish some IMGT-functional V segments, including TRBV6-2 and TRBV6-3, those segments were excluded. A later genetic analysis associated a missense DCLRE1C variant with V-gene and J-gene trimming of TCR beta chains, and an independent cohort replicated the association. The study listed 150 to 200 TCR beta chains as associated with cytomegalovirus. Compared with the approximately 720-donor mean, donors in an Asian-associated ancestry cluster had fewer N-insertions in productive TCRs, according to a later genetic analysis. Immune exposure information for the cohort was limited to CMV serostatus. At a false discovery rate of 0.05, a later analysis linked 15,000 to 20,000 TCR beta sequences to specific HLA alleles. According to a later analysis, most CMV-associated TCR beta chains appeared to be HLA-restricted, and the HLA associations seemed to be driven largely by CMV exposure. The authors suggested that the approach could potentially be extended to other disease states and immunological phenotypes. When HLA alleles, especially DR and DQ, strongly co-occurred, attributing TCR associations to individual alleles was difficult. Roughly uniform sequencing depth across donors was assumed in presence/absence analyses, although this assumption may not hold. A few of the identified cytomegalovirus-associated TCR beta chains were confirmed in vitro to be specific for cytomegalovirus antigens. A cluster of highly shared sequence variants was judged likely to represent a technical artifact of the sequencing pipeline. Correlated functional status among segregating V segments might reflect linkage disequilibrium, but an unknown experimental factor could not be ruled out. In a later analysis, several top co-occurrence clusters were reported to appear linked to parvovirus B19, influenza, CMV and Epstein-Barr virus. A further reported finding was that TCR beta sequences accurately predicted the HLA-A and HLA-B alleles for most subjects in the first cohort. HLA typing was unavailable for some donors at each locus, so association tests used only the typed subset. In an earlier analysis of roughly 560 of the donors, most TCR beta V segments were observed in productive rearrangements about 87% or about 30% of the time, broadly matching IMGT annotations. Because counts were too low, 15 to 20 rarely observed V segments, including chromosome 9 orphons, were left out of the earlier analysis of 587 of the donors.

CDR1 and CDR2 were assigned from the germline V gene as MRHNA and SNTAGT. CDR3 length: 15 amino acids, cysteine to phenylalanine. Solely the CDR3 DNA is kept, with 45 bases framed from the first base. Ends trimmed: V by 5 bases, J by 1 base; bases unmatched to a gene: 4. In the case of this clone: There is no known antigen for this receptor. No base qualities exist here, and no much larger clone lies one base off it.

The cohort was made up of roughly 670 healthy bone marrow donors. Cohort members were all nominally healthy when sampled, although unrecorded immune exposures were likely present. The donor tested CMV seronegative, placing the donor among the roughly 340 seronegative members of the cohort. A peripheral blood sample was collected from each donor, and TCR beta sequencing was performed on peripheral blood mononuclear cells. Genomic DNA extraction from the blood cell samples was performed with the Qiagen DNeasy Blood Extraction Kit. Libraries came from the immunoSEQ multiplex PCR assay. For the multiplex PCR, a mixture combining 60 forward primers for TCR Vbeta segments and 13 reverse primers for TCR Jbeta segments was used. The CDR3 region of rearranged TCR beta genes was amplified from genomic DNA by a multiplex PCR assay. On the Illumina HiSeq System, the amplified TCR beta libraries were sequenced as 87-base-pair reads. The published analysis was carried out like this. A later analysis counted about 76 million unique TCR beta chains across the 550 to 800 repertoires, and 10 million to 11 million of these chains were shared by at least two donors. A nearest-neighbor algorithm error-corrected the raw reads and collapsed the reads into unique sequences, merging closely related sequences to remove PCR and sequencing errors. Alignment of CDR3 sequences to IMGT reference sequences was used to assign V, D and J gene segments. For a sequence to be retained, at least a six-nucleotide match to both a V gene segment and a J gene segment was required. A rearrangement counted as productive if the CDR3 had no stop codons and remained in frame with V and J, and every other rearrangement counted as non-productive. Following IMGT convention, CDR3 was defined as the stretch from the second conserved V-encoded cysteine to the conserved J-encoded phenylalanine. The earlier analysis of about 570 of the donors excluded any sequence lacking an unambiguous match to a single V gene segment. In an earlier analysis of roughly 500 of the donors, V segments were called functional above 56.7% productive rearrangements and were called segregating when the between-donor standard deviation exceeded 5%. A statistical classification framework was developed to diagnose cytomegalovirus status using the catalog of TCR beta chain sequences. In a later analysis, TCR nucleotide sequences were compared against IMGT/GENE-DB human TR gene sequences so that V and J genes could be assigned. The TCRdist pipeline was used in a later analysis to assign CDR3 sequences and most-parsimonious VDJ recombination scenarios. In a later analysis, every TCR beta chain was defined by the combination of its CDR3 amino acid sequence and its V-gene family, and reads without a unique V-gene family were dropped. A later analysis removed roughly 590 highly shared, low-generation-probability nucleotide sequences to deal with suspected cross-contamination and a sequencing artifact. In a later analysis, a clonal expansion index was calculated for each public chain from normalized within-repertoire ranks of inferred template counts. In a later analysis, generation probabilities were computed using a VDJ recombination model fitted to out-of-frame rearrangements, and the results were checked against IGoR. Hypergeometric tests were used in a later analysis to score TCR-TCR, TCR-HLA and TCR-CMV co-occurrence, with a repertoire-size bias correction applied to the TCR pairs. In a later analysis, false discovery rates were estimated by permuting HLA or CMV assignments 20 times. A later analysis grouped co-occurring TCRs with DBSCAN, adding TCRdist sequence similarity when clustering within HLA-allele-positive subsets. For co-occurrence clustering, repertoires with fewer than 30,000 or more than 120,000 public chains were excluded, along with a handful of repertoires with anomalous nucleotide sharing. This is the immuneACCESS table as TCRdb keeps it, with only in-frame sequences that have V and J called. A part of the clones is gone; compared with another copy, unresolved V genes explain less than half, and the rest is unexplained. V and J calls and clone size are as listed in that table; D and trimming were resolved from the DNA. Counted in this sample were some 150,000 clones; 75% to 90% of them appeared once. The ten largest clones take up 2.9% of the sample.

Rearrangement joined TRBV6-4 to TRBJ2-2; TRBD1 lines up with 7 middle nucleotides. This sequence originates from a woman aged 30 to 39 in good health and CMV-seronegative. The sample taken for sequencing was PBMCs. The nucleotide sequence is TGTGCCAGCAGTTCTGGGACAGAGAACACCGGGGAGCTGTTTTTT. Translated, this is CASSSGTENTGELFF.